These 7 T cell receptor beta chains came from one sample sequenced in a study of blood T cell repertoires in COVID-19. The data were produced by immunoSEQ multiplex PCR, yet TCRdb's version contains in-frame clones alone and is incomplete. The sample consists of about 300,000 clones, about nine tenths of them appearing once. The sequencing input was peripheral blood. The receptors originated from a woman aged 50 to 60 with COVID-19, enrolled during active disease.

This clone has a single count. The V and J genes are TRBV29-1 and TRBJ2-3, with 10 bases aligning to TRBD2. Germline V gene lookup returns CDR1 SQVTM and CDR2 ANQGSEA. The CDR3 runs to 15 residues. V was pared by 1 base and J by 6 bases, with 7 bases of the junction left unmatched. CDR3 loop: CSVEALAGILDTQYF. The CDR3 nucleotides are TGCAGCGTTGAAGCACTAGCGGGAATTTTGGATACGCAGTATTTT.

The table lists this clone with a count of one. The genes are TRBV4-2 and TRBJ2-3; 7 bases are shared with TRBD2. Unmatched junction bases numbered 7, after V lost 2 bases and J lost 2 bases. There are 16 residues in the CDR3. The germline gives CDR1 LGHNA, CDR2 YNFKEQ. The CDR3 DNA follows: TGTGCCAGCAGCCAACCAGCGGGAACTACCACAGATACGCAGTATTTT. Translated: CASSQPAGTTTDTQYF.

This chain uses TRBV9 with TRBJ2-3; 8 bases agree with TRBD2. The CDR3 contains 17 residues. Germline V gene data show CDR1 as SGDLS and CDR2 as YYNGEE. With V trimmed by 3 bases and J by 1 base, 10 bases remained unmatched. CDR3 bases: TGTGCCAGCAGCGCTCCGCGCGCGGGAGGAGGCACAGATACGCAGTATTTT. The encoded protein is CASSAPRAGGGTDTQYF.

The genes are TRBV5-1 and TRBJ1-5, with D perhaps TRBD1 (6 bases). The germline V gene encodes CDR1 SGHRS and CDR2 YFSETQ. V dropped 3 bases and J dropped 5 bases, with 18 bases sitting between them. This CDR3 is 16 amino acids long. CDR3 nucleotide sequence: TGCGCCAGCAGCTACCTTGGGGGGGGCCCTTATCAGCCCCAGCATTTT. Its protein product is CASSYLGGGPYQPQHF. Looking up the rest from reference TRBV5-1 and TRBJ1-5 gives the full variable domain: KAGVTQTPRYLIKTRGQQVTLSCSPISGHRSVSWYQQTPGQGLQFLFEYFSETQRNKGNFPGRFSGRQFSNSRSEMNVSTLELGDSALYLCASSYLGGGPYQPQHFGDGTRLSIL.

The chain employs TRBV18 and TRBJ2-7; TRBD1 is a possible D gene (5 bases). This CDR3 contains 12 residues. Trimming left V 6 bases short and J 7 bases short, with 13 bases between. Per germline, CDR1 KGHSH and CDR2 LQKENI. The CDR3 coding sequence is TGTGCCAGCTCCTCAAAAGGGGATGAGCAGTACTTC. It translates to CASSSKGDEQYF.

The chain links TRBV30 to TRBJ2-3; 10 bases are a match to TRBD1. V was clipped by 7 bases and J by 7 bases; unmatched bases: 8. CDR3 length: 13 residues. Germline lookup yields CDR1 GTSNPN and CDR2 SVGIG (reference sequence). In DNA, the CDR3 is TGTGCCTTCCGGACAGGGGGTAAGAATACGCAGTATTTT. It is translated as CAFRTGGKNTQYF.

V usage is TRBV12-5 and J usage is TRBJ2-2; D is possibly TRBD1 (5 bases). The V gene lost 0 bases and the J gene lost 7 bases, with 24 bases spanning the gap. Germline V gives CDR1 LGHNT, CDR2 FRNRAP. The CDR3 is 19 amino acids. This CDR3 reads CASGLVRGNRYMVGGELFF. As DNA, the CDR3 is TGTGCTAGTGGTTTGGTAAGGGGAAACCGATACATGGTCGGCGGGGAGCTGTTTTTT.